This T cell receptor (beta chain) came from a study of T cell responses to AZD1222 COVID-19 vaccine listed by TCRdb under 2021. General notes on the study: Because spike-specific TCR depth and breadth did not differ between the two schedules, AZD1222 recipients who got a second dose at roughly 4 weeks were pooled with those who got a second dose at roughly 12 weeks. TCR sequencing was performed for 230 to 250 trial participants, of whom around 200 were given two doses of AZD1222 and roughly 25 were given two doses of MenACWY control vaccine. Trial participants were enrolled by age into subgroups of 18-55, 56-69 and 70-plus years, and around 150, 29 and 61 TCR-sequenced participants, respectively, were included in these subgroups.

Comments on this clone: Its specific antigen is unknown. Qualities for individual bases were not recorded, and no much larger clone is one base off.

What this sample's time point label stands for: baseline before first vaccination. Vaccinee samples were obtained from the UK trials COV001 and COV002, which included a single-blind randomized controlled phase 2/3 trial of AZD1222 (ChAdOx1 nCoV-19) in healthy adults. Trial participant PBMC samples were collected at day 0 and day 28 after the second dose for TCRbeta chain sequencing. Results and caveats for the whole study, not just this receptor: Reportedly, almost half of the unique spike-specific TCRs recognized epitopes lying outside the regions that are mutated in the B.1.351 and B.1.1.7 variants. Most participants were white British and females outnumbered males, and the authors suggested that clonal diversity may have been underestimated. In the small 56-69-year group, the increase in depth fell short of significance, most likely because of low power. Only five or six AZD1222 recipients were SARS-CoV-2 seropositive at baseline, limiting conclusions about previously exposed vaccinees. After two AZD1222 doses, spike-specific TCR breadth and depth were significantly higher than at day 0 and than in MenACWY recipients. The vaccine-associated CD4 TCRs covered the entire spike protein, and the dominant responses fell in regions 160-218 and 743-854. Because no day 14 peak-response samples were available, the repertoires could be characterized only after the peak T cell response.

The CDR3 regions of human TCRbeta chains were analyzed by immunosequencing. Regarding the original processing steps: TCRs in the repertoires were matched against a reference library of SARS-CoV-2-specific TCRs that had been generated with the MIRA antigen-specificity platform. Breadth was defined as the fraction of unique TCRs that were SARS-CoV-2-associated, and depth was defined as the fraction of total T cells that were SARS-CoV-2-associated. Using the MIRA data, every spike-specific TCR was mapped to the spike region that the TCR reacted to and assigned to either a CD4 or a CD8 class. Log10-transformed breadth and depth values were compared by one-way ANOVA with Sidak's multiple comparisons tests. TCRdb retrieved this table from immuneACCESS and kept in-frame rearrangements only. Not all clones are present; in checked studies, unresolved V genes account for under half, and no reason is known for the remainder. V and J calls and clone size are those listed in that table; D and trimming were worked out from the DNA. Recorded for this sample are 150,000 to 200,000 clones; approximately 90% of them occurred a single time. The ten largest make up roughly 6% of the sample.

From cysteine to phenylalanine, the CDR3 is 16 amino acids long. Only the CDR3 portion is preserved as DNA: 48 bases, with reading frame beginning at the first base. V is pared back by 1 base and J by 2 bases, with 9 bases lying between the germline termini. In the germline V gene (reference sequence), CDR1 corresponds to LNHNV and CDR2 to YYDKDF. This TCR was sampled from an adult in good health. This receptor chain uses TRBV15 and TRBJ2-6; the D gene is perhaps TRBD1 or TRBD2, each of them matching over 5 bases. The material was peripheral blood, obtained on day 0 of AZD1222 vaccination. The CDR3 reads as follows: CATSRGLGAGANVLTF. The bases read TGTGCCACCAGCAGAGGGTTGGGGGCTGGGGCCAACGTCCTGACTTTC.